Shown below are 10 T cell receptor beta chains from a single sample sequenced in a study of CXCR3-negative and CXCR3-positive naive CD8 T cells (dated by TCRdb to about 2019). Study-level results and caveats: TRB CDR3s from CXCR3-positive naive cells showed higher hydrophobicity (lower Kidera factor 4), lower energy, and higher strength and volume indices than CXCR3-negative naive cells.

Sequencing relied on a NextSeq 550. The Human TCR Profiling Kit (MiLaboratory) was used to make UMI-labeled 5' RACE TRB cDNA libraries. Through TCRdb reprocessing, the reads give one entry per CDR3 protein sequence; DNA is omitted. The table for this sample lists around 160,000 distinct CDR3 sequences. About 0.28% of the sample comes from the top ten. Antigens of these TCRs are unknown. The sample was naive CXCR3+ CD8+ T cells from blood. The sample's cell subset or site label, decoded: CD45RO-CCR7+CD27+CD95- naive CD8+ T cells expressing CXCR3 (TNR3+). These receptor sequences come from a human donor in good health. Some clones in this sample may be carry-over from other donors' samples.

This sequence joins TRBV5-5 and TRBJ2-1; TCRdb names TRBD1, which stays unverified in the absence of DNA. In germline, CDR1 is SGHKS, CDR2 YYEKEE (reference sequence). CDR3 size: 16 residues. CDR3 residues: CASSLGYPPLYNEQFF. Supplemented by reference TRBV5-5 and TRBJ2-1, the full variable domain reads DAGVTQSPTHLIKTRGQQVTLRCSPISGHKSVSWYQQVLGQGPQFIFQYYEKEERGRGNFPDRFSARQFPNYSSELNVNALLLGDSALYLCASSLGYPPLYNEQFFGPGTRLTVL.

The genes are TRBV29-1 and TRBJ2-7; lacking DNA, the TRBD2 call made by TCRdb goes unchecked. Germline V gene sequence: CDR1 SQVTM, CDR2 ANQGSEA. The CDR3 runs to 13 residues. This CDR3 is CSVTSGSSYEQYF.

This chain connects TRBV5-6 to TRBJ2-7; TCRdb indicates TRBD2, and absent DNA this call remains unverified. Germline CDR1 reads SGHDT; CDR2 reads YYEEEE. This CDR3 contains 14 residues. CDR3 loop: CASSLGPGSYEQYF. Looking up the rest from reference TRBV5-6 and TRBJ2-7 gives the full variable domain: DAGVTQSPTHLIKTRGQQVTLRCSPKSGHDTVSWYQQALGQGPQFIFQYYEEEERQRGNFPDRFSGHQFPNYSSELNVNALLLGDSALYLCASSLGPGSYEQYFGPGTRLTVT.

The rearrangement joins TRBV12-3 or TRBV12-4 to TRBJ2-3. There are 14 residues in the CDR3. The CDR3 reads CASATHPRTDTQYF.

This chain connects TRBV7-9 to TRBJ1-1; TCRdb lists TRBD1, though no DNA is available to test this call. This CDR3 contains 14 residues. Germline assignment: CDR1 SEHNR and CDR2 FQNEAQ (reference sequence). CDR3 protein: CATEGVILGTEAFF.

The chain has TRBV29-1 and TRBJ2-3; TCRdb outputs TRBD2, but without DNA this stays unchecked. Germline V gives CDR1 SQVTM, CDR2 ANQGSEA. The CDR3 extends over 15 amino acids. CDR3: CSVVSLAGGTDTQYF.

The J gene is TRBJ2-1, the V gene TRBV10-1; TCRdb designates TRBD2, a call that cannot be tested without DNA. This CDR3 is built from 15 residues. Germline V gives CDR1 WNHNN, CDR2 SYGVQD (reference sequence). The CDR3 sequence is CASSPGSGGRNEQFF.

The genes are TRBV4-3 and TRBJ1-2. This CDR3 is built from 14 residues. In germline, CDR1 is LGHNA, CDR2 YSLEER. The CDR3 sequence is CASSQEGPTYGYTF.

The chain uses TRBV7-9 and TRBJ2-3; TCRdb outputs TRBD2, but without DNA this stays unchecked. The germline V gene encodes CDR1 SEHNR and CDR2 FQNEAQ (reference sequence). This CDR3 contains 16 residues. This CDR3 reads CASSHTSGGATDTQYF.

The chain's CDR3 is CSAYPMEAGETGELFF. The rearrangement joins TRBV20-1 to TRBJ2-2; there is no DNA to check the TCRdb D call of TRBD2. Germline values: CDR1 DFQATT, CDR2 SNEGSKA (reference sequence). The CDR3 contains 16 residues.